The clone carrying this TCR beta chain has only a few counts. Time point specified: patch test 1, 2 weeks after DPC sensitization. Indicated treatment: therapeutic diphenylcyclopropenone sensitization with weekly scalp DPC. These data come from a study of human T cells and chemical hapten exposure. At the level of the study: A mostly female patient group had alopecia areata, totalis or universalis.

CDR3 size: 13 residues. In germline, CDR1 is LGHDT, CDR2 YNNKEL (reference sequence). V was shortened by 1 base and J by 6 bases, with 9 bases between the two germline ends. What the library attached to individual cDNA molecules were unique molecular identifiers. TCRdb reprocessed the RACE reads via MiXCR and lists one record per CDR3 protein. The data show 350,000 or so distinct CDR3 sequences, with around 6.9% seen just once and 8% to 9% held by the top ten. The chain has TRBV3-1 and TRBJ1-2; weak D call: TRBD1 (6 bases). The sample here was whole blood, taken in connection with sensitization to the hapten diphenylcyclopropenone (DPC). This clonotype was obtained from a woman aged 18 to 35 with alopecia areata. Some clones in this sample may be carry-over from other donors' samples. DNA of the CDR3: TGTGCCAGCAGCCAAGTCACAGGGAATGGCTACACCTTC. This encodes CASSQVTGNGYTF.